The 23 T cell receptor beta chains presented below share a single source sample, sequenced in a study of metastatic and nonmetastatic thyroid tumors. MiXCR re-clonotyped the PCR reads for TCRdb. Seen here are tens of thousands of clones, over 12% observed once, and the top ten hold less than 20%. No patient received treatment before thyroid surgery. Material: blood. The receptors come from a male donor with papillary thyroid cancer or a benign thyroid nodule (not recorded which). Some clones in this sample may be carry-over from other donors' samples.

This clone was found many times. The chain is built from TRBV20-1 and TRBJ1-1; D is undetermined. The CDR3 spans 12 residues. V was shortened by 5 bases and J by 10 bases, with 17 bases between the two germline ends. Germline V gives CDR1 DFQATT, CDR2 SNEGSKA (reference sequence). The CDR3 sequence: CSAPLTRIGAFF. The CDR3 coding sequence is TGCAGTGCTCCCCTAACCAGGATAGGAGCTTTCTTT.

The rearrangement joins TRBV20-1 to TRBJ2-3; perhaps TRBD1 as D (5 bases). This CDR3 region has 13 residues. Per the germline V gene, CDR1 is DFQATT and CDR2 is SNEGSKA (reference sequence). Between the trimmed V and J ends, which lost 5 bases and 3 bases, there was a span of 12 bases. CDR3 sequence: CSAPREGTDTQYF. The CDR3 coding sequence is TGCAGTGCTCCCAGGGAAGGTACAGATACGCAGTATTTT.

By share, this clone counts as medium-sized. The rearrangement joins TRBV6-5 to TRBJ2-7; D ambiguous. The CDR3 spans 14 residues. Germline V gene data show CDR1 as MNHEY and CDR2 as SVGAGI. Trimming took 2 bases from V and 6 from J, leaving 14 bases between them. In nucleotides, the CDR3 is TGTGCCAGCAGTTACCTGGCAAGCCCGTCCGAGCAGTACTTC. This sequence encodes CASSYLASPSEQYF.

By sample share, this clone is medium-sized. CDR3 residues: CASRMTHSSYNSPLHF. CDR3 in DNA: TGTGCCAGCAGGATGACCCACAGCTCCTATAATTCACCCCTCCACTTT. The V gene is TRBV6-1, the J gene TRBJ1-6, with D uncertain. Germline CDR1 and CDR2: MNHNS and SASEGT. Trimming took 6 bases from V and 0 from J, leaving 12 bases between them. The CDR3 covers 16 residues.

This clone was detected ten times or more. The CDR3 loop is CAGGLAILPNTGELFF. The CDR3 DNA reads TGTGCCGGGGGGCTAGCCATACTTCCGAACACCGGGGAGCTGTTTTTT. The gene calls are TRBV6-1 and TRBJ2-2; D might be TRBD1 or TRBD2, each matching 6 bases. The CDR3 runs 16 residues. The ends were cut back, 11 bases at V and 0 bases at J, with 19 bases in the middle. Germline V lookup: CDR1 MNHNS, CDR2 SASEGT.

At least ten counts were recorded for this clone. The chain is built from TRBV19 and TRBJ1-3; no firm D call. The V end was cut by 8 bases, the J end by 0 bases, with 8 bases between. The CDR3 is made up of 13 amino acids. Germline CDR1 LNHDA, CDR2 SQIVND (reference sequence). The CDR3 loop reads CASSSSSGNTIYF. The CDR3 region has the DNA TGTGCCAGTTCCTCCAGCTCTGGAAACACCATATATTTT. The full variable domain, with the rest looked up from reference TRBV19 and TRBJ1-3, is DGGITQSPKYLFRKEGQNVTLSCEQNLNHDAMYWYRQDPGQGLRLIYYSQIVNDFQKGDIAEGYSVSREKKESFPLTVTSAQKNPTAFYLCASSSSSGNTIYFGEGSWLTVV.

This clone ranks as medium-sized. The gene calls are TRBV28 and TRBJ2-1, with D possibly being TRBD2 (6 bases). V lost 2 bases, J lost 9 bases, and 11 bases lay in between. This CDR3 has 13 amino acids. Germline CDR1 reads MDHEN; CDR2 reads SYDVKM. The CDR3 spells CASSLGTAGEQFF. The CDR3 DNA reads TGTGCCAGCAGTTTAGGCACAGCGGGTGAGCAGTTCTTC.

This clone was seen at least ten times. This chain links TRBV7-2 with TRBJ2-5, with D possibly called TRBD1 or TRBD2 (5 bases each). The germline V gene has CDR1 SGHTA and CDR2 FQGNSA. The CDR3 totals 13 residues. Between the trimmed V and J ends, which lost 4 bases and 7 bases, there was a span of 13 bases. CDR3 bases: TGTGCCAGCAGCTCTGGACTTGGGGGGACCCAGTACTTC. Its translation: CASSSGLGGTQYF.

This clone was seen at least ten times. The chain combines TRBV2 with TRBJ2-3; 8 bases are shared with TRBD2. The CDR3 totals 14 residues. Losses at the gene ends were 10 bases for V and 0 bases for J; bases not matched to a gene: 6. Germline-derived CDR1 and CDR2 are SNHLY and FYNNEI. As DNA, the CDR3 is TGTGCCACAGAAGCGGGGGTTAGCACAGATACGCAGTATTTT. It is translated as CATEAGVSTDTQYF. Looking up the rest from reference TRBV2 and TRBJ2-3 gives the full variable domain: EPEVTQTPSHQVTQMGQEVILRCVPISNHLYFYWYRQILGQKVEFLVSFYNNEISEKSEIFDDQFSVERPDGSNFTLKIRSTKLEDSAMYFCATEAGVSTDTQYFGPGTRLTVL.

This clone was observed many times. The CDR3 DNA sequence: TGTGCCAGCTCACCCGGGACAGGTGCCTACGAGCAGTACTTC. This translates into CASSPGTGAYEQYF. V gene TRBV18 combines with J gene TRBJ2-7, with 8 bases lining up with TRBD1. CDR3 length: 14 residues. With V trimmed by 3 bases and J by 2 bases, 3 bases remained unmatched. Germline CDR1 reads KGHSH; CDR2 reads LQKENI.

This clone was seen ten or more times. V usage is TRBV30 and J usage is TRBJ1-2; unclear D gene. The V gene's germline CDR1 is GTSNPN and CDR2 SVGIG (reference sequence). The CDR3 contains 11 residues. V lost 3 bases, J lost 4 bases, and 6 bases lay in between. The CDR3 loop is CAWSPIYGYTF. Written as DNA, the CDR3 is TGTGCCTGGAGCCCGATCTATGGCTACACCTTC.

The table lists this clone with a count of one. The rearrangement links TRBV5-6 to TRBJ2-1; 7 bases match TRBD2. The germline V gene encodes CDR1 SGHDT and CDR2 YYEEEE. This CDR3 contains 15 residues. Unmatched junction bases numbered 8, after V lost 0 bases and J lost 8 bases. DNA of the CDR3: TGTGCCAGCAGCTTGGGCGAGGGAGGGTACGATGAGCAGTTCTTC. It is translated as CASSLGEGGYDEQFF.

Ten or more counts support this clone. This may stem from a read error, because a much larger clone lies one nucleotide away. This sequence joins TRBV13 and TRBJ2-7; no firm D call. The CDR3 length is 11 residues. CDR1 and CDR2 from the germline V gene are PRHDT and FYEKMQ (reference sequence). The V end was cut by 11 bases, the J end by 5 bases, with 13 bases between. CDR3 in amino acids: CAVAPLNEQYF. The CDR3 nucleotides read TGTGCCGTCGCCCCTCTGAACGAGCAGTACTTC. Looking up the rest from reference TRBV13 and TRBJ2-7 gives the full variable domain: AAGVIQSPRHLIKEKRETATLKCYPIPRHDTVYWYQQGPGQDPQFLISFYEKMQSDKGSIPDRFSAQQFSDYHSELNMSSLELGDSALYFCAVAPLNEQYFGPGTRLTVT.

The chain combines TRBV13 with TRBJ2-7; 8 positions match TRBD1. The junction had 10 bases not matched to a gene; V was cut back by 5 bases and J by 7 bases. Germline V CDR1 and CDR2: PRHDT, FYEKMQ (reference sequence). This CDR3 has 14 residues. The chain's CDR3 is CASSLKDRAVEQYF. The CDR3 DNA is TGTGCCAGCAGCCTGAAGGACAGGGCCGTGGAGCAGTACTTC.

This clone was seen ten or more times. The CDR3 nucleotides are TGTGCCAGCAGCTCCGGACTAGCGGGAGTAAAAGATGAGCAGTTCTTC. Encoded protein: CASSSGLAGVKDEQFF. The chain recombines TRBV7-3 with TRBJ2-1; 13 bases map to TRBD2. After removal of 4 bases from V and 8 bases from J, the junction contained 8 bases not matched to a gene. Per the germline V gene, CDR1 is SGHTA and CDR2 is FQGTGA. The CDR3 has 16 residues.

This clone was observed at least ten times. This chain links TRBV6-1 with TRBJ1-5; 8 nucleotides agree with TRBD1. The length of the CDR3 is 15 residues. Germline trimming cut 7 bases from V and 3 bases from J; bases unmatched to any gene: 8. From germline, CDR1 is MNHNS and CDR2 SASEGT. In DNA, the CDR3 is TGTGCCAGCAAAAACACAGGGGGGATCAATCAGCCCCAGCATTTT. Amino acids: CASKNTGGINQPQHF.

There are many counts of this clone. Other nucleotide sequences in the sample specify the same CDR3. This sequence joins TRBV20-1 and TRBJ2-3, with 9 bases lining up with TRBD2. The ends lost 2 bases at V and 2 bases at J; junction bases unmatched: 8. The CDR3 is 16 amino acids. From germline, CDR1 is DFQATT and CDR2 SNEGSKA (reference sequence). CDR3 loop: CSARWASGGFTDTQYF. In DNA form, the CDR3 reads TGCAGTGCTAGATGGGCCAGCGGGGGGTTCACAGATACGCAGTATTTT.

J is TRBJ1-2 and V is TRBV20-1; 8 bases are shared with TRBD1. Unmatched junction bases numbered 6, after V lost 2 bases and J lost 7 bases. Germline CDR1 is DFQATT and CDR2 is SNEGSKA (reference sequence). The CDR3 is made up of 13 amino acids. The DNA for the CDR3 is TGCAGTGCTAGACAACAGGGGGAGAGTGGCTACACCTTC. It codes for CSARQQGESGYTF.

About this clone itself: A junction boundary mismatches the germline segment, possibly from a read error. The chain recombines TRBV20-1 with TRBJ2-1; D is unclear. Germline lookup yields CDR1 DFQATT and CDR2 SNEGSKA (reference sequence). This CDR3 spans 14 amino acids. The CDR3 loop reads CSARQAISWNERFF. CDR3 nucleotides: TGCAGTGCTAGACAGGCTATCAGTTGGAATGAGCGGTTCTTC.

This clone was seen repeatedly, ten times or more. The chain uses TRBV19 and TRBJ2-3, with D possibly TRBD1 on 5 matching bases. The CDR3 extends over 17 amino acids. Per the germline V gene, CDR1 is LNHDA and CDR2 is SQIVND (reference sequence). Trimming took off 4 bases at V and 0 bases at J, with 17 bases between the two ends. The CDR3 loop reads CASSKGVWVSSTDTQYF. The DNA for the CDR3 is TGTGCCAGTAGTAAAGGGGTTTGGGTCTCTAGCACAGATACGCAGTATTTT.

This clone was detected ten times or more. The chain employs TRBV19 and TRBJ1-2; D is uncertain. The CDR3 sequence is 16 residues long. The germline CDR1 and CDR2 sequences are LNHDA and SQIVND (reference sequence). Trimming left V 4 bases short and J 3 bases short, with 18 bases between. CDR3 bases: TGTGCCAGTAGTAACCGGGTAGGCACTCTCTACTATGGCTACACCTTC. It specifies CASSNRVGTLYYGYTF.

In regard to this clone: This may be a read error, as it is one base from a much larger clone. This chain joins TRBV4-1 and TRBJ1-2, with D possibly TRBD1 on 6 matching bases. CDR1 MGHRA and CDR2 YSYEKL come from the germline V gene. Trimming cost V 0 bases and J 4 bases, with 24 bases left between them. This CDR3 comprises 19 residues. The CDR3: CASSQDQIGSLGAGYGYTF. For the CDR3, the DNA is TGCGCCAGCAGCCAAGATCAAATCGGCAGCCTGGGGGCTGGCTATGGCTACACCTTC.

This clone was observed at least ten times. This chain connects TRBV6-1 to TRBJ2-2; no firm D call. Trimming stripped 6 bases from V and 5 bases from J, with 7 bases between. The CDR3 loop spans 12 amino acids. Per germline, CDR1 MNHNS and CDR2 SASEGT. As DNA, the CDR3 is TGTGCCAGCAGCCTCGGGACCGGGGAGCTGTTTTTT. Translated: CASSLGTGELFF.